This entry features one TCR beta chain sequence. This entry belongs to a study of blood T cell repertoires in COVID-19. Study context: There were acute and convalescent COVID-19 samples, and they came from the United States, Italy and Spain. T cells, B-cell-depleted T cells, or PBMCs supplied cDNA or gDNA.

Germline V lookup: CDR1 KGHSH, CDR2 LQKENI. This CDR3 spans 14 amino acids. The V gene end was trimmed by 10 bases and the J gene end by 0 bases; junction bases not matched to a gene: 7. As originally analysed: How many nucleated cells were present was estimated from reference gene primer amplification. Only in-frame clones appear in the TCRdb table, and some are missing; sequencing was by immunoSEQ multiplex PCR. That table gives V, J and clone size, and the DNA gave D and trimming. The table shows 90,000 to 150,000 clones, with 80% to 90% occurring only once. The TCR sequence derives from a man in his 70s with active or convalescent COVID-19. Sequenced sample: peripheral blood. V usage is TRBV18 and J usage is TRBJ2-3, with TRBD1 matching over 7 bases. The CDR3 DNA reads as TGTGCCACCACGGGACAGACAAGCACAGATACGCAGTATTTT. The encoded protein is CATTGQTSTDTQYF.